The 27 T cell receptor beta chains in this list originate from one sample, sequenced in a study of cytomegalovirus exposure and HLA in healthy donors. The study ran its PCR with 60 Vbeta and 13 Jbeta primers. Some clones are missing from TCRdb's copy, which holds only in-frame ones; the method was immunoSEQ multiplex PCR. Seen here are under 300,000 clones, 72% observed once, and the top ten hold over 2%. Specimen: PBMCs. The receptors originated from a female donor in good health and CMV-seronegative.

This chain connects TRBV5-1 to TRBJ2-1; D gene ambiguous. Germline CDR1 SGHRS, CDR2 YFSETQ. This CDR3 contains 11 residues. With 1 base removed from V and 10 bases from J, the gap between germline ends came to 6 bases. The CDR3 DNA sequence: TGCGCCAGCAGCTTGAGCCGGGAGCAGTTCTTC. Its protein product is CASSLSREQFF.

The CDR3 loop reads CASDRTGNEKLFF. The DNA of the CDR3 is TGTGCCAGCGATAGGACAGGGAATGAAAAACTGTTTTTT. The chain employs TRBV2 and TRBJ1-4; 8 bases align to TRBD1. Unmatched junction bases numbered 4, after V lost 8 bases and J lost 5 bases. CDR3 length: 13 residues. In germline, CDR1 is SNHLY, CDR2 FYNNEI.

The V and J genes are TRBV27 and TRBJ2-2; possible D gene TRBD2, 5 bases. Between the trimmed V and J ends, which lost 2 bases and 6 bases, there was a span of 13 bases. This CDR3 has 15 amino acids. Germline V CDR1 and CDR2: MNHEY, SMNVEV (reference sequence). The CDR3 loop reads CASSLGVGGAGELFF. In nucleotides, the CDR3 is TGTGCCAGCAGTTTAGGAGTAGGAGGAGCCGGGGAGCTGTTTTTT.

The DNA for the CDR3 is TGTGCCAGCAGTGCAGGGGGCTCGAATCAGCCCCAGCATTTT. Protein sequence: CASSAGGSNQPQHF. The J gene is TRBJ1-5, the V gene TRBV6-1, with 8 nucleotides matching TRBD1. The V and J ends lost 4 bases and 4 bases, in that order; junction bases with no gene match: 3. This CDR3 has 14 amino acids. Germline V gene sequence: CDR1 MNHNS, CDR2 SASEGT.

This chain connects TRBV11-3 to TRBJ1-2; possible D gene TRBD1, 6 bases. V was clipped by 7 bases and J by 4 bases, with 13 bases between them. This CDR3 has 13 residues. Germline CDR1 is SGHNT and CDR2 is YENEEA. DNA of the CDR3: TGTGCCAGCACCATTACAGGGACCTATGGCTACACCTTC. Translated, it gives CASTITGTYGYTF.

V and J are TRBV6-4 and TRBJ2-2; 14 bases are a match to TRBD2. Trimming took 9 bases from V and 4 from J; bases not matched to a gene: 13. This CDR3 contains 18 residues. Looked up from germline, CDR1 is MRHNA and CDR2 is SNTAGT. The CDR3 protein is CASCFLGLAGVCTGELFF. Written as DNA, the CDR3 is TGTGCCAGTTGCTTCCTGGGACTAGCGGGAGTCTGCACCGGGGAGCTGTTTTTT.

V usage is TRBV12-5 and J usage is TRBJ2-2; TRBD2 matches at 7 bases. Germline-derived CDR1 and CDR2 are LGHNT and FRNRAP. The CDR3 length is 14 residues. V lost 1 base and J lost 6; bases outside the gene matches: 2. The CDR3 sequence is CASGLGGGSGELFF. Here the CDR3 DNA reads TGTGCTAGTGGTTTGGGGGGAGGGTCCGGGGAGCTGTTTTTT.

Note on this clone: The junction and the germline gene differ at one end; a read error may be behind it. The chain joins TRBV5-6 to TRBJ1-6, with D possibly being TRBD1 (5 bases). Germline values: CDR1 SGHDT, CDR2 YYEEEE. CDR3 length: 16 amino acids. CDR3 coding DNA: TGTGCCAGCAGCATCCGTATGTACGGGGGTAATTCACTCCTCCACTTT. It is translated as CASSIRMYGGNSLLHF. The full variable domain, with the rest looked up from reference TRBV5-6 and TRBJ1-6, is DAGVTQSPTHLIKTRGQQVTLRCSPKSGHDTVSWYQQALGQGPQFIFQYYEEEERQRGNFPDRFSGHQFPNYSSELNVNALLLGDSALYLCASSIRMYGGNSLLHFGNGTRLTVT.

Here the CDR3 DNA reads TGCGCCAGCAGGGGCTCCTATGGCTACACCTTC. This encodes CASRGSYGYTF. The chain has TRBV10-2 and TRBJ1-2; D ambiguous. Looked up from germline, CDR1 is WSHSY and CDR2 is SAAADI. The CDR3 loop spans 11 amino acids. Trimming pared 6 bases from V and 4 bases from J, leaving 6 bases between.

V is TRBV19 and J is TRBJ2-3, with TRBD1 as a possible D gene (5 bases). Germline assignment: CDR1 LNHDA and CDR2 SQIVND (reference sequence). The CDR3 is 13 amino acids. V was trimmed by 1 base and J by 4 bases, leaving 6 bases between them. In nucleotides, the CDR3 is TGTGCCAGTAGTATAGCAGGGCCAGATACGCAGTATTTT. This encodes CASSIAGPDTQYF.

This chain uses TRBV27 with TRBJ1-2; TRBD1 matches 7 bases. Losses at the gene ends were 3 bases for V and 3 bases for J; bases not matched to a gene: 1. The CDR3 loop spans 13 amino acids. The germline CDR1 and CDR2 sequences are MNHEY and SMNVEV (reference sequence). The CDR3 bases are TGTGCCAGCAGTTTGGGACAGTACTATGGCTACACCTTC. Protein sequence: CASSLGQYYGYTF.

The chain joins TRBV27 to TRBJ2-1; TRBD2 might be the D (5 bases). V gave up 5 bases and J gave up 7 bases, with 30 bases separating them. From germline, CDR1 is MNHEY and CDR2 SMNVEV (reference sequence). There are 19 residues in the CDR3. The CDR3 loop reads CASSPTVTNWRPSGNEQFF. For the CDR3, the DNA is TGTGCCAGCAGTCCGACGGTGACAAACTGGCGGCCCTCGGGGAATGAGCAGTTCTTC.

This rearrangement joins TRBV2 to TRBJ1-2; D not resolved. The CDR3 covers 12 residues. The V and J ends lost 8 bases and 0 bases respectively, with 7 bases between them. From germline, CDR1 is SNHLY and CDR2 FYNNEI. The CDR3 nucleotides read TGTGCCAGCGTAACAGCTAACTATGGCTACACCTTC. Its translation is CASVTANYGYTF.

This clone was seen more than once but under ten times. The genes are TRBV2 and TRBJ1-1; D remains ambiguous. Between the trimmed V and J ends, which lost 1 base and 0 bases, there was a span of 6 bases. The CDR3 is 14 amino acids. The germline V gene has CDR1 SNHLY and CDR2 FYNNEI. The CDR3 sequence: CASSEVGVNTEAFF. The CDR3, as DNA: TGTGCCAGCAGTGAAGTGGGAGTGAACACTGAAGCTTTCTTT.

The rearrangement uses TRBV11-3 and TRBJ2-1; the match to TRBD1 covers 8 bases. The CDR3 runs 15 residues. Germline values: CDR1 SGHNT, CDR2 YENEEA. V shed 5 bases, J shed 7 bases, and the junction held 10 bases outside the gene matches. In DNA, the CDR3 is TGTGCCAGCAGCCCACAGGGACAGGTGGCTAATGAGCAGTTCTTC. Residues: CASSPQGQVANEQFF.

This sequence joins TRBV6-4 and TRBJ2-1, with a tentative D call TRBD2 (5 bases). The V end lost 0 bases, the J end lost 4 bases, and 10 bases lay between the germline ends. Germline CDR1 and CDR2: MRHNA and SNTAGT. The CDR3 spans 15 residues. The CDR3 loop is CASSDSSGQYNEQFF. Written as DNA, the CDR3 is TGTGCCAGCAGTGACTCGAGCGGCCAATACAATGAGCAGTTCTTC.

The J gene is TRBJ2-5, the V gene TRBV15; no definite D call. The J call may be faulty, since TRBJ2-7 better matches the DNA end. The CDR3 has 13 residues. The germline V gene has CDR1 LNHNV and CDR2 YYDKDF (reference sequence). In nucleotides, the CDR3 is TGTGCCACCAGCAGAGATTCCGGACACGAGCAGTACTTC. Its translation: CATSRDSGHEQYF.

V is TRBV19 and J is TRBJ1-2; the D gene is possibly TRBD1 (5 bases). This CDR3 region has 18 residues. The germline V gene has CDR1 LNHDA and CDR2 SQIVND (reference sequence). V was pared by 4 bases and J by 7 bases, with 28 bases between. Here the CDR3 reads CASSSSPGETGEGRGYTF. CDR3 sequence (DNA): TGTGCCAGTAGTAGTTCCCCCGGGGAGACGGGGGAAGGGCGTGGCTACACCTTC.

CDR3 DNA: TGTGCCAGCAGCTCTACCCCCCGCAGGGGGCCAGATGAGCAGTTCTTC. Translating gives CASSSTPRRGPDEQFF. The chain couples TRBV9 to TRBJ2-1; 8 bases align to TRBD1. Germline-derived CDR1 and CDR2 are SGDLS and YYNGEE. The CDR3 is 16 residues long. V was clipped by 4 bases and J by 8 bases; unmatched bases: 14.

The rearrangement links TRBV5-1 to TRBJ2-3; D is uncertain. CDR1 is SGHRS, CDR2 YFSETQ, per germline. V lost 4 bases, J lost 5 bases, and 8 bases lay in between. There are 12 residues in the CDR3. The CDR3 nucleotides are TGCGCCAGCAGCACACAAAAAGATACGCAGTATTTT. Translating it yields CASSTQKDTQYF.

This sequence joins TRBV27 and TRBJ2-7, with TRBD1 as a possible D gene (6 bases). This CDR3 has 16 residues. V was shortened by 1 base and J by 4 bases, with 17 bases between the two germline ends. The germline V gene has CDR1 MNHEY and CDR2 SMNVEV (reference sequence). The CDR3 is CASSLLGPEGGYEQYF. The CDR3 DNA follows: TGTGCCAGCAGTTTATTGGGTCCTGAAGGGGGTTACGAGCAGTACTTC.

The V gene is TRBV19, the J gene TRBJ2-7; 10 nucleotides agree with TRBD1. After removal of 9 bases from V and 5 bases from J, the junction contained 13 bases not matched to a gene. CDR1 is LNHDA and CDR2 is SQIVND in the germline V gene (reference sequence). CDR3 length: 15 amino acids. For the CDR3, the DNA is TGTGCCAGCCTCCTCCGGGACAGGGGTCCCCACGAGCAGTACTTC. Amino acid sequence: CASLLRDRGPHEQYF.

The rearrangement joins TRBV27 to TRBJ1-5; 8 nucleotides match TRBD1. The CDR3 spans 16 residues. Losses at the gene ends were 4 bases for V and 0 bases for J; bases not matched to a gene: 5. Germline assignment: CDR1 MNHEY and CDR2 SMNVEV (reference sequence). CDR3 amino acids: CASSSTGAYSNQPQHF. In DNA, the CDR3 is TGTGCCAGCAGTTCGACAGGGGCGTATAGCAATCAGCCCCAGCATTTT.

This sequence joins TRBV7-3 and TRBJ2-1; 7 bases line up with TRBD2. Losses at the gene ends were 5 bases for V and 6 bases for J; bases not matched to a gene: 4. The germline gives CDR1 SGHTA, CDR2 FQGTGA. The CDR3 is made up of 13 amino acids. CDR3 amino acids: CASSPGLGNEQFF. The CDR3 nucleotides are TGTGCCAGCAGCCCTGGACTAGGCAATGAGCAGTTCTTC.

As for this clone: It differs at one base from a far larger clone, so likely a read error. V and J are TRBV11-2 and TRBJ2-7, with D perhaps matching TRBD1 (6 bases). The V and J ends lost 6 bases and 3 bases respectively, with 9 bases between them. The CDR3 spans 12 residues. Germline V gene lookup returns CDR1 SGHAT and CDR2 FQNNGV. CDR3 sequence (DNA): TGTGCCAGCAGTCCGGACAGCTACGAGCAGTACTTC. Residues: CASSPDSYEQYF.

In nucleotides, the CDR3 is TGTGCCAGCTCAACCAACAGGGTTGGCTCCGGGGAGCTGTTTTTT. Encoded protein: CASSTNRVGSGELFF. This rearrangement joins TRBV18 to TRBJ2-2; a weak D match, TRBD1 (6 bases). The germline V gene encodes CDR1 KGHSH and CDR2 LQKENI. This CDR3 is built from 15 residues. V lost 5 bases and J 6 bases, leaving 16 bases between the germline ends.

The gene calls are TRBV2 and TRBJ1-2; 7 bases match TRBD1. The CDR3 runs to 14 residues. CDR1 and CDR2 (germline): SNHLY, FYNNEI. Losses at the gene ends were 1 base for V and 4 bases for J; bases not matched to a gene: 3. Written as DNA, the CDR3 is TGTGCCAGCAGTGAAGACAGGGGCCCCTATGGCTACACCTTC. Its protein product is CASSEDRGPYGYTF.